One T cell receptor beta chain is described in this entry. It lacks a known antigen. There are no base qualities to consult, and no much larger clone falls within one base. The treatment or condition label here, explained by the study, means: in vitro stimulation with specific CMV peptide epitopes to enrich CMV-specific T cells. The data are from a study of T cell repertoires in cytomegalovirus infection (dated by TCRdb to about 2019). Study-level background: The peptide stimulations were aimed at well-studied HLA-B-restricted epitopes as well as recently identified HLA-C-restricted CMV epitopes, whose presentation resists viral immunomodulation. Donor HLA type was relevant to the analysis, as public TCR beta signatures indicated carriage of CMV infection together with the matching HLA type.

This sample was sequenced with an Illumina HiSeq 1500. In TCRdb, the public reads were trimmed at Q25 with fastp and aligned with MiXCR, with productive beta chains retained. Merged by CDR3 protein, the rows form single entries marked with the most common genes and DNA. A total of roughly 80,000 distinct CDR3 sequences appear in this sample, roughly a quarter of them only once. 50% of the sample goes to the ten largest clones. General conclusions and limits of the study: Cumulative frequency of public TCR beta family members discriminated carriers of CMV infection plus the relevant HLA type in this cohort and an independent approximately 350-donor cohort. The ex vivo response was dominated by HLA-C-restricted CMV-specific TCR beta clonotypes, which also provided the single most frequent clonotype in two of eight donors.

V is pruned by 0 bases and J by 4 bases, leaving 13 bases of the junction without a gene match. Looking up the germline V gene yields CDR1 LGHNA and CDR2 YSLEER. Including cysteine and phenylalanine, the CDR3 has 19 amino acids. Kept here is only the CDR3 DNA, which spans 57 bases and is read in frame from base 1. The chain joins TRBV4-3 to TRBJ2-5, with 11 middle bases fitting TRBD2. The sequence was collected from a human donor in good health (CMV status not recorded). Some clones in this sample may be carry-over from other donors' samples. Sequenced material: CD8+ T cells from cultured PBMCs, taken from culture after CMV antigen stimulation. The CDR3 region reads CASSQDVAGGPPVGETQYF. The nucleotides read TGCGCCAGCAGCCAAGATGTAGCGGGAGGGCCACCGGTGGGAGAGACCCAGTACTTC.